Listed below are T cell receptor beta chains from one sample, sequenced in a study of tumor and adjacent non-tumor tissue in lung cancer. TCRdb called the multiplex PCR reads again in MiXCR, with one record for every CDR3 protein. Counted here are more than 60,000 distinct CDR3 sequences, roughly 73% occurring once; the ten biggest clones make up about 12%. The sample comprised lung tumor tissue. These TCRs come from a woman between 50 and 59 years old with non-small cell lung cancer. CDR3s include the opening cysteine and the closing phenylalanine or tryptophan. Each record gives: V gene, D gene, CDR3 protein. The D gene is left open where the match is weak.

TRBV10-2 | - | CVSSGGNEQYF
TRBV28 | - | CASRANYGYTF
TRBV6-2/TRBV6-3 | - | CANSIDSEIDTQYF
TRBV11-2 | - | CTSSLDETGVGRGTDTQYF
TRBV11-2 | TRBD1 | CTSTRTGGGYTF
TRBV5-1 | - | CASRLEGQSTDTQYF
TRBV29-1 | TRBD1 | CSVVSWTGETQYF
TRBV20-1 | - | CSVRERDSYDQNF
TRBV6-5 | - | CAGSYLGQPNTGELLF
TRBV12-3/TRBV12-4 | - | CASSLSHEQLF
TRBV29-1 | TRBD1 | CIVEVKTGKKNYGYTF
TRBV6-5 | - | CTSSPDSTNQPQHF
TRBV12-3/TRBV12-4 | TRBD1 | CASTIGGQEFYGYTF
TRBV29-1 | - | CSVEGGRAEDTQYF
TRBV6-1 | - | CASSEWWAVYEQYF
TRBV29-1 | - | CSVEEDLDSNGYTF
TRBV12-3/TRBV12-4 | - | CAISFGSPSEKLFF
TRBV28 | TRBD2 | CASSPVCGRVYEQYF
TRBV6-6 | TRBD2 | CASSYYGGSSCNEQFF
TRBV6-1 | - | CASNDDGRGGSYEQYF
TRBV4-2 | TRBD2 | CASSPRTSDTDTQYF
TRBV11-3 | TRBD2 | CASSLDGTSGFYEKYF
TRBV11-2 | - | CASSLERFFSYNEQFF
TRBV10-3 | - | CAAVGPNTEVFF
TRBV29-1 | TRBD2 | CSVEGFAGGSIPDTQYF
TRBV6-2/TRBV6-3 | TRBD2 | CASGRNTQYF
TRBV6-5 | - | CASSRTGLGTGELFF
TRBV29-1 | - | CGVVKGSEQYF
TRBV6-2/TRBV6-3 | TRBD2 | CDNTVRENREQYF
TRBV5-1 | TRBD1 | CASNPGVGGLLTGAFF
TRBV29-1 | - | CSATGTSPYEPYF
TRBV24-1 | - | CATSGRRDTNTGELFF
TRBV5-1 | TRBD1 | CASSVGHGTAFNTEAFF
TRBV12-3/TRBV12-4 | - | CVSSRCTGELFF
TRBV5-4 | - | CASSNAFDGYTF
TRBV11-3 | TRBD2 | CAGSLDGTSGIYEQYF
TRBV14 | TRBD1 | CAISHDRAVTEAFF
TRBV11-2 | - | CVSSLVGTTDTHYF
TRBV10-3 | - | CAISESVQGKETQYF
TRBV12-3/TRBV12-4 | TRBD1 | CASSLRDRGYEQYF
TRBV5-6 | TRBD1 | CPSSYLQGGTEAFF
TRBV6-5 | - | CASSKRDRGMKTDTQYF
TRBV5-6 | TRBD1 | CANSLGLTGTEFNGYTF
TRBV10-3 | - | CVISETLGPGQGQYEQYF
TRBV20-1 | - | CSARGWSDTGAFF
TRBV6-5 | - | CASSPLHEPPFRQYF
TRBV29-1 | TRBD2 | CNVEGFAGGLITDTQYF
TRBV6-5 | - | CTRSPFPARFQETQYF
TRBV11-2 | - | CANSLSVEDTQYF
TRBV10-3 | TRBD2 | CPTSEPGLAGKNEQFF
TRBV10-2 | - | CASIHRPVDGTEAFF
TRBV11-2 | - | CVSSAEVVSNQPQHF
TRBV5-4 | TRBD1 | CASSVDRKTEAFF
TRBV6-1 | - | CASIITGGNTGELYF
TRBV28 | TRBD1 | CASGRGGRTEASF
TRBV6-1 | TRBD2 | CASSGGRNSERFF
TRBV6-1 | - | CASKGSGNSPLHF
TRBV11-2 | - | CASSLITRNTQYF
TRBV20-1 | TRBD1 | CSAIKGASNQPKHF
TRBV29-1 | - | CSVDEGHTEAFF